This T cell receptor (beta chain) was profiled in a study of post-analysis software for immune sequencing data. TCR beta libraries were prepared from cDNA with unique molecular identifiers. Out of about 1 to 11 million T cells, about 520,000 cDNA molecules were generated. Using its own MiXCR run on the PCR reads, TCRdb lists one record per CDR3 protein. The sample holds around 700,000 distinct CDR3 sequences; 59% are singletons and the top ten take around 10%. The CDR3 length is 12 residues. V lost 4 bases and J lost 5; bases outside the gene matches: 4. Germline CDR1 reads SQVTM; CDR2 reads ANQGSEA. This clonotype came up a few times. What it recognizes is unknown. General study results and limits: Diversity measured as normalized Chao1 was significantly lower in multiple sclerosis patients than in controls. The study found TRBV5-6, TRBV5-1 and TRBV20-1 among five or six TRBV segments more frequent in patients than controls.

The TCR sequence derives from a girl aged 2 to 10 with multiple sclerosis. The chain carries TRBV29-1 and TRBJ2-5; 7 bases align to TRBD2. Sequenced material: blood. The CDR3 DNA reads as TGCAGCGTTGTCGCGGGAGAGGAGACCCAGTACTTC. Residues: CSVVAGEETQYF.